This TCR beta chain emerged from a study of human T cells and chemical hapten exposure. Whole-study context: Per-sample TCR yields varied mainly from small pooled library volume differences. The study's findings and limits: There was no change with DPC sensitization in TCRs above 1 in 1000 frequency. Alopecia in the donors means their immune response may deviate from healthy people's.

TCRdb called the RACE reads again in MiXCR, with one record for every CDR3 protein. This table has about 110,000 distinct CDR3 sequences, 10% to 15% appearing once. Trimming cost V 4 bases and J 0 bases, with 12 bases left between them. The length of the CDR3 is 14 residues. The germline V gene encodes CDR1 SQVTM and CDR2 ANQGSEA. Specified time point: pre-sensitization, week 0. This sample's treatment: therapeutic diphenylcyclopropenone sensitization with weekly scalp DPC. This clonotype occurred a few times. No antigen is known for it. V and J are TRBV29-1 and TRBJ1-1, with D perhaps matching TRBD1 (5 bases). The TCR sequence derives from a woman aged 50 to 60 with alopecia areata. Some clones in this sample may be carry-over from other donors' samples. Sequenced material: whole blood, taken in connection with sensitization to the hapten diphenylcyclopropenone (DPC). The CDR3 protein is CSVAFRGMNTEAFF. The CDR3 region has the DNA TGCAGCGTTGCATTCCGGGGGATGAACACTGAAGCTTTCTTT.